Reported below is one TCR beta chain. Its antigen is undetermined. This record belongs to a study of T cell responses to AZD1222 COVID-19 vaccine. Study at large: Analyses pooled second doses at about 4 or about 12 weeks. Study results and caveats: The donor cohort was predominantly white British with a female majority, and clonal diversity may have been underestimated. At baseline, seropositivity was found in only a handful of AZD1222 recipients.

The repertoire was sequenced with immunoSEQ multiplex PCR; TCRdb's copy has only in-frame clones and lacks some. Of over 100,000 clones listed, approximately 90% were seen once; the top ten hold 4% to 5%. This clonotype originated in an adult in good health. The source material was peripheral blood, sampled on day 0 of AZD1222 vaccination.

Here the CDR3 reads CASSRGQGITTNEKLFF. In DNA, the CDR3 is TGTGCCAGCAGCCGTGGACAGGGGATCACAACTAATGAAAAACTGTTTTTT. The chain uses TRBV5-8 and TRBJ1-4; TRBD1 matches 9 bases. The V gene end was trimmed by 4 bases and the J gene end by 0 bases; junction bases not matched to a gene: 7. Germline assignment: CDR1 SGHTS and CDR2 YDEGEE. The CDR3 has 17 amino acids. Complete variable domain (other parts from reference TRBV5-8 and TRBJ1-4): EAGVTQSPTHLIKTRGQQATLRCSPISGHTSVYWYQQALGLGLQFLLWYDEGEERNRGNFPPRFSGRQFPNYSSELNVNALELEDSALYLCASSRGQGITTNEKLFFGSGTQLSVL.